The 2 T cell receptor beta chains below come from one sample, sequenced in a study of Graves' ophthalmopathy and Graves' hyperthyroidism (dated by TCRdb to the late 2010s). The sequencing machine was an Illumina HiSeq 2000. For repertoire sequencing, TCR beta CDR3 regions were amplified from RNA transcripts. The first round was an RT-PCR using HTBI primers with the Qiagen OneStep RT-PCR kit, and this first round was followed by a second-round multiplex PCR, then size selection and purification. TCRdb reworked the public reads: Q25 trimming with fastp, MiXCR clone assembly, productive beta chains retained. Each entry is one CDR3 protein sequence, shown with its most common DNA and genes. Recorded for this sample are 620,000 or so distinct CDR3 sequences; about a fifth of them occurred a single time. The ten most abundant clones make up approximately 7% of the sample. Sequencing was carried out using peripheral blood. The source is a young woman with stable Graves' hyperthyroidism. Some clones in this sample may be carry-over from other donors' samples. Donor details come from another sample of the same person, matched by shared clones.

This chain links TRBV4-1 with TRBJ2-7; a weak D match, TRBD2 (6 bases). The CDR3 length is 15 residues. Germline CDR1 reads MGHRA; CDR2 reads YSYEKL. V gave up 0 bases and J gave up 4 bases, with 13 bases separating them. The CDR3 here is CASSQDPGSGYEQYF. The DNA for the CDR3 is TGCGCCAGCAGCCAAGATCCCGGGAGTGGGTACGAGCAGTACTTC.

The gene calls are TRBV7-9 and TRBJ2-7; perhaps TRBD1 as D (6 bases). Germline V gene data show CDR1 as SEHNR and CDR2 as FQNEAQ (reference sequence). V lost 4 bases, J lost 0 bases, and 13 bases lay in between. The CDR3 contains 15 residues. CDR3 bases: TGTGCCAGCAGCTCCCCGGGACATTTCTCCTACGAGCAGTACTTC. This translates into CASSSPGHFSYEQYF.